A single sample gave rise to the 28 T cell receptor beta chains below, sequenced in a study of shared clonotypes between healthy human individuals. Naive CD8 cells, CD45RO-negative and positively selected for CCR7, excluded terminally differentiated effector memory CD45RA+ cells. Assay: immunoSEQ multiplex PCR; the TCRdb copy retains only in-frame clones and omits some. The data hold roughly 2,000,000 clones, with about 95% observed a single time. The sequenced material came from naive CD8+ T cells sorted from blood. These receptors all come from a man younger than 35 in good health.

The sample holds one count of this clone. Written as DNA, the CDR3 is TGTGCCAGCAGTCGACAGAACAATCAGCCCCAGCATTTT. Translation gives CASSRQNNQPQHF. V is TRBV28 and J is TRBJ1-5, with D perhaps TRBD1 (5 bases). The CDR3 is made up of 13 amino acids. V shed 5 bases and J shed 3 bases, with 8 bases lying between them. The germline V gene has CDR1 MDHEN and CDR2 SYDVKM.

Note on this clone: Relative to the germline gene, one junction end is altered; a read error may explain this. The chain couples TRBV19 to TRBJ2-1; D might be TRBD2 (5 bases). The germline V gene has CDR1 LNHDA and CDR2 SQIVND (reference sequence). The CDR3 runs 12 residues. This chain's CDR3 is CASSVDYDEQFF. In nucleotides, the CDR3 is TGTGCCAGTAGCGTTGACTACGATGAGCAGTTCTTC.

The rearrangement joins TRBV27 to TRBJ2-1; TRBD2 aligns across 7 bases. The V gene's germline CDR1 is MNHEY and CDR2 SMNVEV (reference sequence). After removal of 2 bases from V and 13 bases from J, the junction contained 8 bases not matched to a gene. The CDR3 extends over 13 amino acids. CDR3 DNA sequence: TGTGCCAGCAGTTTAAACAGCGGGATCGAACAGTTCTTC. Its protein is CASSLNSGIEQFF.

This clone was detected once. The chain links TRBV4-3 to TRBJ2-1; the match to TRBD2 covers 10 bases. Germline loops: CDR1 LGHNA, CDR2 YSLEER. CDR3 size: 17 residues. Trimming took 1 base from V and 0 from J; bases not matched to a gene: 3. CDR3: CASSQGTSGISYNEQFF. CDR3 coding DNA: TGCGCCAGCAGCCAAGGGACTAGCGGTATCTCCTACAATGAGCAGTTCTTC.

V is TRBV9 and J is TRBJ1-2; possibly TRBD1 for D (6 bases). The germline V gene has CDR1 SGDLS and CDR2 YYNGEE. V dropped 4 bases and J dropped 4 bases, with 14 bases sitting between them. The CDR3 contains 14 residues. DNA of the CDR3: TGTGCCAGCAGCACCCAGACAGGTTCCTATGGCTACACCTTC. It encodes CASSTQTGSYGYTF.

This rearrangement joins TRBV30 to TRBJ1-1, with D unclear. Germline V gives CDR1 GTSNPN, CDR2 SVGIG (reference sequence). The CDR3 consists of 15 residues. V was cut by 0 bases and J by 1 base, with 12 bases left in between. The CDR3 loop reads CAWSVLGLWNTEAFF. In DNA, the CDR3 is TGTGCCTGGAGTGTATTAGGTTTATGGAACACTGAAGCTTTCTTT.

CDR3 nucleotides: TGTGCCAGCCAAGCCGGGGGAACCGGGGAGCTGTTTTTT. It translates to CASQAGGTGELFF. J is TRBJ2-2 and V is TRBV27; possibly TRBD2 for D (6 bases). This CDR3 contains 13 residues. CDR1 and CDR2 (germline): MNHEY, SMNVEV (reference sequence). V lost 8 bases to trimming and J lost 5 bases, with 12 bases between them.

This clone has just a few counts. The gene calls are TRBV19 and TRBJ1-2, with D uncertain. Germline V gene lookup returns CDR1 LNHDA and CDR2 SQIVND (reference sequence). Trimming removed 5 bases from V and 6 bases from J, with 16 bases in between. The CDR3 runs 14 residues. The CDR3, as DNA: TGTGCCAGTAGTTTTCCTGAGGGCCAGGATGGCTACACCTTC. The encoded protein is CASSFPEGQDGYTF. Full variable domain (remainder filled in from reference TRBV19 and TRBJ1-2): DGGITQSPKYLFRKEGQNVTLSCEQNLNHDAMYWYRQDPGQGLRLIYYSQIVNDFQKGDIAEGYSVSREKKESFPLTVTSAQKNPTAFYLCASSFPEGQDGYTFGSGTRLTVV.

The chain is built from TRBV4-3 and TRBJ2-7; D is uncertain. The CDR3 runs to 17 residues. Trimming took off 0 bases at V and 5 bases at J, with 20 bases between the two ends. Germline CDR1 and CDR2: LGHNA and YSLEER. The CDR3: CASSQDAPYEVSHEQYF. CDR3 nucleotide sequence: TGCGCCAGCAGCCAAGATGCCCCCTACGAGGTGTCCCACGAGCAGTACTTC.

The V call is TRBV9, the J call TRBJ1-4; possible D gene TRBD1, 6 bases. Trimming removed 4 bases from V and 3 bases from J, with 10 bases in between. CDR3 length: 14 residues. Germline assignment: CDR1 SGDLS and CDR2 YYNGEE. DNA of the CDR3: TGTGCCAGCAGCCCCCGGACAGCTAATGAAAAACTGTTTTTT. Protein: CASSPRTANEKLFF.

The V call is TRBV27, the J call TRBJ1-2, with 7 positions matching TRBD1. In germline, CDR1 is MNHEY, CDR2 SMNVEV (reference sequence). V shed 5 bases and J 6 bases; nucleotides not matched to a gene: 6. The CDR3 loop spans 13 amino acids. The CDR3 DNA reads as TGTGCCAGCAGTGCTGGGACAGCAAATGGCTACACCTTC. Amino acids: CASSAGTANGYTF.

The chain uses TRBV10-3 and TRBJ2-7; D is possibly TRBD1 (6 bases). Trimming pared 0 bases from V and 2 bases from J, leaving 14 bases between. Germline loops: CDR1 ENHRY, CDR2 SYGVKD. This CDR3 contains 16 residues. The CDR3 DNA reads TGTGCCATCAGTGAGTCGTTGGTCGGGACAACCTACGAGCAGTACTTC. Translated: CAISESLVGTTYEQYF.

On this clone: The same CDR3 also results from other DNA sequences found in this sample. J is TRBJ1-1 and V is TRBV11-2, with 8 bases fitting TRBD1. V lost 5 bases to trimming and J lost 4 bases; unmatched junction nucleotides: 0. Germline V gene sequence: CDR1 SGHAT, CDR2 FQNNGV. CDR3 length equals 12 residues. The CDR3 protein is CASSDRGTEAFF. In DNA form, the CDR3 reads TGTGCCAGCAGCGACAGGGGCACTGAAGCTTTCTTT.

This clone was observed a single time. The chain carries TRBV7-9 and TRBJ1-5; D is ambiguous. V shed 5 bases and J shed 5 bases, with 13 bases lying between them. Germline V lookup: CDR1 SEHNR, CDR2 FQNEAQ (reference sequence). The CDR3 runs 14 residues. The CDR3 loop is CASSETGSYQPQHF. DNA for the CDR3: TGTGCCAGCAGCGAAACCGGTTCGTATCAGCCCCAGCATTTT.

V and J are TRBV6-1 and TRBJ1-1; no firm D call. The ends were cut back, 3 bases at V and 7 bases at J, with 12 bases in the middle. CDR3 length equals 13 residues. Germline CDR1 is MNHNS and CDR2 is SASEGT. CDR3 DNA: TGTGCCAGCAGTGATGCGTGGGAGATTGAAGCTTTCTTT. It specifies CASSDAWEIEAFF.

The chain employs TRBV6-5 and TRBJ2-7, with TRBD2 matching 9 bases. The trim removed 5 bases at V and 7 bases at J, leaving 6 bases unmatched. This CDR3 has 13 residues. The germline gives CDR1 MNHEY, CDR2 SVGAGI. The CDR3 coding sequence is TGTGCCAGCAGTCCTGGTAGCGGGAGTGAGCAGTACTTC. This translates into CASSPGSGSEQYF.

The CDR3 coding sequence is TGTGCCACCAGCAGAGACGCTAGCATTCATGAGCAGTTCTTC. Protein: CATSRDASIHEQFF. The chain carries TRBV15 and TRBJ2-1, with a tentative D call TRBD2 (5 bases). Trimming left V 0 bases short and J 8 bases short, with 11 bases between. The CDR3 length is 14 residues. The germline V gene has CDR1 LNHNV and CDR2 YYDKDF (reference sequence).

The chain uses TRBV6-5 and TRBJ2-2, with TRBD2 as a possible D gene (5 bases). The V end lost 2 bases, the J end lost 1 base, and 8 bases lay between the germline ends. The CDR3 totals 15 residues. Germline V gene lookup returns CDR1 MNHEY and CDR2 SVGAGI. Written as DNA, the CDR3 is TGTGCCAGCAGTTACACCGGGGTGAACACCGGGGAGCTGTTTTTT. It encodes CASSYTGVNTGELFF.

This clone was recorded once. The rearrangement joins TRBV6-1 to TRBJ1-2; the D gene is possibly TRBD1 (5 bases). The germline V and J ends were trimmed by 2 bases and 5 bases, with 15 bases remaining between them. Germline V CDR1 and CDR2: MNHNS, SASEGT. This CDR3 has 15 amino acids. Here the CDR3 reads CASSEWQGGAYGYTF. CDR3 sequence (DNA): TGTGCCAGCAGTGAATGGCAGGGAGGGGCGTATGGCTACACCTTC.

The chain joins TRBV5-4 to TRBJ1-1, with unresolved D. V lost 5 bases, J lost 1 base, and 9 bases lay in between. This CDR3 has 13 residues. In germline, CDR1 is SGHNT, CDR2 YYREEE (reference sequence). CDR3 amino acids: CASRWGGNTEAFF. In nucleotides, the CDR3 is TGTGCCAGCAGGTGGGGAGGGAACACTGAAGCTTTCTTT.

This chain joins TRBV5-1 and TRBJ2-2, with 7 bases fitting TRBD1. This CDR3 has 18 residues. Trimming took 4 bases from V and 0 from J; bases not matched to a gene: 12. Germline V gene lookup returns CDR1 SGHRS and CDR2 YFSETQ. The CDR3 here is CASSPLGQPYTNTGELFF. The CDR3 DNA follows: TGCGCCAGCAGCCCCCTGGGACAGCCCTATACGAACACCGGGGAGCTGTTTTTT. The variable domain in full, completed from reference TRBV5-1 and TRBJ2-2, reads KAGVTQTPRYLIKTRGQQVTLSCSPISGHRSVSWYQQTPGQGLQFLFEYFSETQRNKGNFPGRFSGRQFSNSRSEMNVSTLELGDSALYLCASSPLGQPYTNTGELFFGEGSRLTVL.

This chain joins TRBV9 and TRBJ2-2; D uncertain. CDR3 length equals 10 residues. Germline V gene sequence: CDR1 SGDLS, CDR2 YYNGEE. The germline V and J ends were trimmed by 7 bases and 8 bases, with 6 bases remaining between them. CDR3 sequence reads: CASGGGELFF. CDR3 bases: TGTGCCAGCGGCGGAGGGGAGCTGTTTTTT.

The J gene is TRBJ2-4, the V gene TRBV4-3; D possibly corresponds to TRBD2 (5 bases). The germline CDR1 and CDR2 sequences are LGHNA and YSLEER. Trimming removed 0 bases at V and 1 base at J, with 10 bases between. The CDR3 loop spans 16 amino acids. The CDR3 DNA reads TGCGCCAGCAGCCAAGAGGCGTTAGCGGCCAAAAACATTCAGTACTTC. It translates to CASSQEALAAKNIQYF.

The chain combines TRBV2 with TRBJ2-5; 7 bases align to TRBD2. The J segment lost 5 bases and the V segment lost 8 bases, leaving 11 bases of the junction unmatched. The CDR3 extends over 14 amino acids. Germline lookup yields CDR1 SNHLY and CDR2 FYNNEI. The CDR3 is CASSGLGEGETQYF. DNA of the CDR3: TGTGCCAGCTCCGGCCTGGGGGAGGGGGAGACCCAGTACTTC.

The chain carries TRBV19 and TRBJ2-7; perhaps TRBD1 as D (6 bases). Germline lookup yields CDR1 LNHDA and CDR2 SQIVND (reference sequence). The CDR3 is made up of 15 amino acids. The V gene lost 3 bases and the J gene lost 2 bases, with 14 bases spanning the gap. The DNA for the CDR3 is TGTGCCAGTAGTATTACTTCAGGGGTAGCCTACGAGCAGTACTTC. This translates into CASSITSGVAYEQYF. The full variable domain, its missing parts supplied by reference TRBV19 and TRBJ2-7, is DGGITQSPKYLFRKEGQNVTLSCEQNLNHDAMYWYRQDPGQGLRLIYYSQIVNDFQKGDIAEGYSVSREKKESFPLTVTSAQKNPTAFYLCASSITSGVAYEQYFGPGTRLTVT.

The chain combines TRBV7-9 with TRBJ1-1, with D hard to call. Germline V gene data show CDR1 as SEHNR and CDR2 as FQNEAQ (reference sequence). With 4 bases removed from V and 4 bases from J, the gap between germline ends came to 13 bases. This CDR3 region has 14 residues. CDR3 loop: CASSSIKSGTEAFF. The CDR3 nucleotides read TGTGCCAGCAGCTCTATTAAATCGGGCACTGAAGCTTTCTTT.

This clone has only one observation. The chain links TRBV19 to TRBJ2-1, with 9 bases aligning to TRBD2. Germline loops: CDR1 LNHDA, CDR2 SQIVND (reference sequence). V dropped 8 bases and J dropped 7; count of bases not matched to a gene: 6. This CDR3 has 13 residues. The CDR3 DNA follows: TGTGCCAGTGGTGCGGGGGGGCAAAATGAGCAGTTCTTC. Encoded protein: CASGAGGQNEQFF. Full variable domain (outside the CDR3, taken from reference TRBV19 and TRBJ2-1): DGGITQSPKYLFRKEGQNVTLSCEQNLNHDAMYWYRQDPGQGLRLIYYSQIVNDFQKGDIAEGYSVSREKKESFPLTVTSAQKNPTAFYLCASGAGGQNEQFFGPGTRLTVL.

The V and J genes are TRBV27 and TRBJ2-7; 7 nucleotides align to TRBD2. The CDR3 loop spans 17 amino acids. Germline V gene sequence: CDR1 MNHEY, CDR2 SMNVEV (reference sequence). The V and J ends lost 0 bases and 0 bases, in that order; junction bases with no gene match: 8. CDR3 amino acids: CASSLSSLAVASYEQYF. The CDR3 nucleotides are TGTGCCAGCAGTTTATCCTCCCTAGCGGTCGCCTCCTACGAGCAGTACTTC.